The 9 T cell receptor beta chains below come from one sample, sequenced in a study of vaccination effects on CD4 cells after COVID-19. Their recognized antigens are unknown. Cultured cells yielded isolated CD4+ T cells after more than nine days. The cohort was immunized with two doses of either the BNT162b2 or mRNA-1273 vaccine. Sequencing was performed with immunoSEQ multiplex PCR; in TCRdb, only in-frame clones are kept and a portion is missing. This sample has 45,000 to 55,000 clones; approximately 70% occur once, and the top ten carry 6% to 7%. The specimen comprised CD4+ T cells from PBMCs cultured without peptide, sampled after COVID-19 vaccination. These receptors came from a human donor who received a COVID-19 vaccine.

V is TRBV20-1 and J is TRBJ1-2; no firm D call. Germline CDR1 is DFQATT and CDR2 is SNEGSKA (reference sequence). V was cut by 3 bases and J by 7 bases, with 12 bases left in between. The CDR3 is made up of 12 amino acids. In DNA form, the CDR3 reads TGCAGTGCTAGTCTGGAGTCGGGTGGCTACACCTTC. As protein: CSASLESGGYTF.

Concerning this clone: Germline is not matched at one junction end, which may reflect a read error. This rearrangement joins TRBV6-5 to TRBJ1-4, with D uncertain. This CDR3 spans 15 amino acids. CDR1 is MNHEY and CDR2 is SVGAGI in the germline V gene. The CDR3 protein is CASSYSGNTGEKLFF. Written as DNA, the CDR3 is TGTGCCAGCAGCTACTCGGGGAACACGGGGGAAAAACTGTTTTTT.

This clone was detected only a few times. The chain's CDR3 is CASSFLGQGGSEAFF. DNA of the CDR3: TGCGCCAGCAGCTTTCTTGGACAGGGGGGGTCTGAAGCTTTCTTT. The chain links TRBV5-1 to TRBJ1-1, with TRBD1 identical over 10 bases. The CDR3 runs to 15 residues. From germline, CDR1 is SGHRS and CDR2 YFSETQ. Trimming cost V 2 bases and J 6 bases; bases outside gene matches: 7. The complete variable domain, with remaining parts taken from reference TRBV5-1 and TRBJ1-1, reads KAGVTQTPRYLIKTRGQQVTLSCSPISGHRSVSWYQQTPGQGLQFLFEYFSETQRNKGNFPGRFSGRQFSNSRSEMNVSTLELGDSALYLCASSFLGQGGSEAFFGQGTRLTVV.

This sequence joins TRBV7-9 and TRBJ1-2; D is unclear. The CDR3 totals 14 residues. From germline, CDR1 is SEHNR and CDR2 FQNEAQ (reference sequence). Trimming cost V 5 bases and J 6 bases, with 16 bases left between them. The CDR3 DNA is TGTGCCAGCAGCCTACGGGCGGTCCACGATGGCTACACCTTC. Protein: CASSLRAVHDGYTF.

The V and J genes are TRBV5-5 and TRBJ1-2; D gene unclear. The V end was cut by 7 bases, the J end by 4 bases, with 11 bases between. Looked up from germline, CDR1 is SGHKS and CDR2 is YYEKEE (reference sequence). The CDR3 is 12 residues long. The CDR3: CASSPIAYGYTF. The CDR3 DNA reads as TGTGCCAGCTCTCCGATAGCCTATGGCTACACCTTC.

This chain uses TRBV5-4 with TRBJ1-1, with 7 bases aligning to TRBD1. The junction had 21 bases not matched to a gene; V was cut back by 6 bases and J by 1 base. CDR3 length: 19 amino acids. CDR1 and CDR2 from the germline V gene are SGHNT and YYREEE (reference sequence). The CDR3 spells CASIKTPGGPGRGNTEAFF. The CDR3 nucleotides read TGTGCCAGCATCAAGACACCAGGGGGACCGGGACGAGGGAACACTGAAGCTTTCTTT.

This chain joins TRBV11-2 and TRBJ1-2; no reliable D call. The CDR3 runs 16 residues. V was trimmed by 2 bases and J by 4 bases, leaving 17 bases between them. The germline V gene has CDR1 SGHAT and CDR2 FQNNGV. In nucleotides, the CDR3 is TGTGCCAGCAGCTTACTCCAGACACCCCAGACCTATGGCTACACCTTC. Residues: CASSLLQTPQTYGYTF.

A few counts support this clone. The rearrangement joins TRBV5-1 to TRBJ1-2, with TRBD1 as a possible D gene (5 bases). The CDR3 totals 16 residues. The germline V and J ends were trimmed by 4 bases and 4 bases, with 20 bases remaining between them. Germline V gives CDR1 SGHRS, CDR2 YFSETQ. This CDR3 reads CASSEPARDSGYGYTF. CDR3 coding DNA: TGCGCCAGCAGCGAACCCGCCAGGGACTCGGGCTATGGCTACACCTTC.

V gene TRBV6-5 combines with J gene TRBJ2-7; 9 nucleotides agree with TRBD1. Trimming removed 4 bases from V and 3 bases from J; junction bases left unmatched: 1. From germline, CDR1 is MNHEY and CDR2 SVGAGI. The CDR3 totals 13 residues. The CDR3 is CASSSGQGYEQYF. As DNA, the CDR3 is TGTGCCAGCAGTTCGGGACAGGGCTACGAGCAGTACTTC.